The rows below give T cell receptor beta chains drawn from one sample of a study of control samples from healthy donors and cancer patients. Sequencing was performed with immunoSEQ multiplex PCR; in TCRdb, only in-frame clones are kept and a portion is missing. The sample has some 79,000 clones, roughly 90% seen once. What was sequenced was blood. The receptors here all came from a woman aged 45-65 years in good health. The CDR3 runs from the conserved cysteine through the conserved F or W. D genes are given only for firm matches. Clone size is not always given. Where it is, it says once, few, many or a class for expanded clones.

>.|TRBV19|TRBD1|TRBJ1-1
TGTGCCAGTAGGTCACAGGGGTACACTGAAGCTTTCTTT
CASRSQGYTEAFF
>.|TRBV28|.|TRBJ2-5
TGTGCCAGCAGTTATTTTGAATTGCAAGAGACCCAGTACTTC
CASSYFELQETQYF
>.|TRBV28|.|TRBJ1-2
TGTGCCAGCAGCACAGGGCGGGATGGCTACACCTTC
CASSTGRDGYTF
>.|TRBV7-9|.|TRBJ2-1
TGTGCCAGCAGCTTACACGAGGGCCGTTACAATGAGCAGTTCTTC
CASSLHEGRYNEQFF
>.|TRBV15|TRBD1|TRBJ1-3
TGTGCCACCAGCAGAGTGGACAGGGTCGCAAACACCATATATTTT
CATSRVDRVANTIYF
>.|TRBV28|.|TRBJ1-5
TGTGCCAGCAGTTTAGTTAAACAGAATAGCAATCAGCCCCAGCATTTT
CASSLVKQNSNQPQHF
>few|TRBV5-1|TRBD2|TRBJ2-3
TGCGCCAGCAGCACGGCGGGGGGAAGGAACACAGATACGCAGTATTTT
CASSTAGGRNTDTQYF
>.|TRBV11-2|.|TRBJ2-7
TGTGCCAGCAGCTTAGATATAGATCTAGCTGTTTACGAGCAGTACTTC
CASSLDIDLAVYEQYF
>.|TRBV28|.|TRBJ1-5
TGTGCCAGCAGTTTAGACCGCAATCAGCCCCAGCATTTT
CASSLDRNQPQHF
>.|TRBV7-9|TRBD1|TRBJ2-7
TGTGCCAGCAGCACCACCGGACAGGGAAGAACCTACGAGCAGTACTTC
CASSTTGQGRTYEQYF
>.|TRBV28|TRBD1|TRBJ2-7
TGTGCCAGCAACTTCGGGACAGGGGGCGCCTACGAGCAGTACTTC
CASNFGTGGAYEQYF
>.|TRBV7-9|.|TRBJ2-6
TGTGCCAGCAGCTCGGAGTCTGGGGCCAACGTCCTGACTTTC
CASSSESGANVLTF
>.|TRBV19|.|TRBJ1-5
TGTGCCAGTAGTATAGATGGACAGACGAGCAATCAGCCCCAGCATTTT
CASSIDGQTSNQPQHF
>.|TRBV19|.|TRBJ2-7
TGTGCCAGTAGTATCAGGGGACCTCTTGGCGAGCAGTACTTC
CASSIRGPLGEQYF
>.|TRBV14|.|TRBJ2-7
TGTGCCAGCAGCCAAGAAAAGCACTACGAGCAGTACTTC
CASSQEKHYEQYF
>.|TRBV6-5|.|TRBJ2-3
TGTGCCAGCAGTTACTCGGGCGGGAAAGATACGCAGTATTTT
CASSYSGGKDTQYF
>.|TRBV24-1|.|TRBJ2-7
TGTGCCACCAGTGATTTCGGGAGTGGCAACGAGCAGTACTTC
CATSDFGSGNEQYF
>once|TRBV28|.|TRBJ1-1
TGTGCCAGCAGTTTGTCGGTCGGCACTGAAGCTTTCTTT
CASSLSVGTEAFF
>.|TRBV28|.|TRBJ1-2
TGTGCCAGCAGCCGCCGGCGGGAGGGGCATGGCTACACCTTC
CASSRRREGHGYTF
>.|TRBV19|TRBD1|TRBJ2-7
TGTGCCAGTAGAAGGGACAGTTACTCCTACGAGCAGTACTTC
CASRRDSYSYEQYF